The 20 T cell receptor beta chains below come from one sample, sequenced in a study of CD4 T cells in relation to SARS-CoV-2 and coronaviruses. Unexposed donor CD4+ T cells date from about 2011-2018, before the COVID-19 pandemic. Method: immunoSEQ multiplex PCR; TCRdb's copy keeps in-frame clones and lacks some. The sample gives about 59,000 clones, roughly 90% of which show up once; 1.1% to 1.5% is in the top ten. Sequences were obtained from memory CD4+ T cells from PBMCs. All receptors derive from a human donor in good health.

The gene calls are TRBV5-1 and TRBJ2-5; 10 nucleotides match TRBD1. Germline CDR1 SGHRS, CDR2 YFSETQ. V lost 0 bases, J lost 4 bases, and 6 bases stayed unmatched. The CDR3 runs to 16 residues. This chain's CDR3 is CASSLGRQGAGETQYF. The CDR3 nucleotides read TGCGCCAGCAGCTTGGGGCGACAGGGGGCAGGAGAGACCCAGTACTTC.

The rearrangement links TRBV9 to TRBJ2-7; 7 nucleotides match TRBD2. V lost 4 bases to trimming and J lost 6 bases; unmatched junction nucleotides: 16. Germline V gene lookup returns CDR1 SGDLS and CDR2 YYNGEE. CDR3 length: 16 amino acids. CDR3 in amino acids: CASSPRGAGDVREQYF. The CDR3 region has the DNA TGTGCCAGCAGCCCCCGCGGTGCGGGAGACGTCCGCGAGCAGTACTTC.

V and J are TRBV3-1 (or the pseudogene TRBV3-2) and TRBJ2-1, with D uncertain. The CDR3 totals 13 residues. CDR1 is LGHDT and CDR2 is YNNKEL in the germline V gene (reference sequence). Deletions cut 4 bases from V and 9 bases from J, with 13 bases between. For the CDR3, the DNA is TGTGCCAGCAGCCCGACTTTGTGGAGTGAGCAGTTCTTC. Its translation is CASSPTLWSEQFF.

This clone was picked up a small number of times. The rearrangement links TRBV18 to TRBJ1-1, with D unclear. The CDR3 spans 14 residues. Trimming took 3 bases from V and 0 from J, leaving 8 bases between them. The germline CDR1 and CDR2 sequences are KGHSH and LQKENI. The CDR3 sequence: CASSPLPMNTEAFF. Here the CDR3 DNA reads TGTGCCAGCTCACCCCTACCCATGAACACTGAAGCTTTCTTT.

This sequence joins TRBV9 and TRBJ2-1; 8 bases fit TRBD2. This CDR3 has 17 residues. Germline values: CDR1 SGDLS, CDR2 YYNGEE. With 2 bases clipped from V and 5 bases from J, the junction kept 12 bases outside the gene matches. The CDR3 DNA reads as TGTGCCAGCAGCGTCAGTAGCGGGACAACTAACCACAATGAGCAGTTCTTC. The encoded protein is CASSVSSGTTNHNEQFF.

In DNA, the CDR3 is TGTGCCAGCAGCGGGGGGCCTAGCGGGCCGCCTCTATTCTACGAGCAGTACTTC. Translation: CASSGGPSGPPLFYEQYF. The chain joins TRBV21-1 to TRBJ2-7; TRBD2 is the table's D call and was not checked against the DNA. TRBV21-1 is a documented pseudogene. The CDR3 is made up of 18 amino acids.

The gene calls are TRBV2 and TRBJ2-3; 13 bases align to TRBD2. V lost 6 bases and J lost 2; bases outside the gene matches: 14. Germline CDR1 and CDR2: SNHLY and FYNNEI. This CDR3 spans 19 amino acids. The CDR3 loop reads CASSRLAGGLTGFTDTQYF. CDR3 DNA: TGTGCCAGCAGCCGACTAGCGGGAGGTCTCACAGGTTTCACAGATACGCAGTATTTT.

In regard to this clone: Different DNA sequences within this sample yield the same CDR3. V is TRBV5-1 and J is TRBJ2-7; 7 bases are shared with TRBD2. The CDR3 spans 15 residues. Per the germline V gene, CDR1 is SGHRS and CDR2 is YFSETQ. The V segment lost 0 bases and the J segment 0 bases; nucleotides outside the gene matches: 3. In DNA, the CDR3 is TGCGCCAGCAGCTTGGTAGCGGGCAACTCCTACGAGCAGTACTTC. Protein product: CASSLVAGNSYEQYF.

The chain is built from TRBV7-8 and TRBJ1-6; D is undetermined. This CDR3 region has 15 residues. Germline loops: CDR1 SGHVS, CDR2 FQNEAQ. V lost 0 bases and J lost 7, with 10 bases in between. CDR3 nucleotides: TGTGCCAGCAGCTTAGCAGGCAGGTCGAATTCACCCCTCCACTTT. Residues: CASSLAGRSNSPLHF.

The J gene is TRBJ1-5, the V gene TRBV28, with a weak D call TRBD1 (6 bases). CDR1 and CDR2 (germline): MDHEN, SYDVKM. This CDR3 comprises 16 residues. With 7 bases removed from V and 1 base from J, the gap between germline ends came to 17 bases. CDR3 DNA: TGTGCCAGCACTAGGGGGGGTTCAACGAGCAATCAGCCCCAGCATTTT. Amino acids: CASTRGGSTSNQPQHF.

The rearrangement links TRBV6-6 to TRBJ1-1, with 10 bases aligning to TRBD1. The junction had 14 bases not matched to a gene; V was cut back by 8 bases and J by 5 bases. Germline V gene lookup returns CDR1 MNHNY and CDR2 SVGAGI (reference sequence). The CDR3 loop spans 16 amino acids. The CDR3 coding sequence is TGTGCCAGCGTACCGGTGGTGGGACAGGGGAAGACTGAAGCTTTCTTT. It specifies CASVPVVGQGKTEAFF.

The chain couples TRBV11-2 to TRBJ1-6, with a possible D match to TRBD1 (6 bases). Germline assignment: CDR1 SGHAT and CDR2 FQNNGV. The length of the CDR3 is 17 residues. Trimming cost V 5 bases and J 9 bases, with 23 bases left between them. The CDR3 reads CASSPPRPGHGTSPLHF. CDR3 coding DNA: TGTGCCAGCAGCCCCCCGAGGCCGGGACATGGTACTTCACCCCTCCACTTT.

The rearrangement uses TRBV5-4 and TRBJ2-3, with 7 bases that match TRBD1. The CDR3 covers 15 residues. Germline V CDR1 and CDR2: SGHNT, YYREEE (reference sequence). J lost 9 bases, V lost 5 bases, and 15 bases had no gene match. The CDR3 loop is CASRKGTALQGTQYF. The CDR3 DNA reads TGTGCCAGCAGAAAAGGGACAGCCCTTCAGGGAACGCAGTATTTT.

This chain links TRBV5-1 with TRBJ2-1, with D perhaps matching TRBD2 (6 bases). The germline V and J ends were trimmed by 5 bases and 3 bases, with 18 bases remaining between them. The CDR3 totals 16 residues. The germline gives CDR1 SGHRS, CDR2 YFSETQ. The DNA for the CDR3 is TGCGCCAGCAGACCGGGGCTGGGCGGGAACTACAATGAGCAGTTCTTC. Amino acids: CASRPGLGGNYNEQFF.

The chain joins TRBV27 to TRBJ2-5; 12 bases line up with TRBD1. The V gene's germline CDR1 is MNHEY and CDR2 SMNVEV (reference sequence). Trimming removed 6 bases from V and 5 bases from J; junction bases left unmatched: 22. The CDR3 is made up of 20 amino acids. CDR3 sequence (DNA): TGTGCCAGCAGCCCTCGACAGAAATCCGGGACAGGGGGCTTCGGGGAGACCCAGTACTTC. It translates to CASSPRQKSGTGGFGETQYF.

The chain recombines TRBV15 with TRBJ1-4; D possibly corresponds to TRBD1 (5 bases). The CDR3 is made up of 16 amino acids. CDR1 and CDR2 (germline): LNHNV, YYDKDF (reference sequence). V was cut by 1 base and J by 8 bases, with 17 bases left in between. The CDR3 spells CATSRGGTGMLEKLFF. In DNA, the CDR3 is TGTGCCACCAGCAGAGGCGGGACTGGGATGTTGGAAAAACTGTTTTTT.

Here the CDR3 reads CASRVTPNQPQHF. CDR3 DNA sequence: TGTGCCAGCAGAGTCACGCCTAATCAGCCCCAGCATTTT. The chain has TRBV2 and TRBJ1-5; D gene ambiguous. Deletions cut 6 bases from V and 4 bases from J, with 10 bases between. Germline assignment: CDR1 SNHLY and CDR2 FYNNEI. This CDR3 has 13 residues.

This chain uses TRBV28 with TRBJ2-3, with D tentatively TRBD1 or TRBD2 (5 bases each). Germline V gene lookup returns CDR1 MDHEN and CDR2 SYDVKM. This CDR3 has 15 amino acids. V lost 4 bases, J lost 7 bases, and 18 bases lay in between. The CDR3 region is CASSSGTLRSNTQYF. The CDR3 coding sequence is TGTGCCAGCAGTTCCGGGACCCTGAGGTCGAATACGCAGTATTTT.

The rearrangement joins TRBV10-2 to TRBJ2-5; tentatively, D is TRBD1 or TRBD2 (5 bases each). The CDR3 consists of 14 residues. Germline V gene sequence: CDR1 WSHSY, CDR2 SAAADI. The germline V and J ends were trimmed by 4 bases and 5 bases, with 14 bases remaining between them. CDR3 residues: CASSVGRQGETQYF. The CDR3 DNA sequence: TGCGCCAGCAGTGTGGGACGCCAAGGGGAGACCCAGTACTTC.

The V call is TRBV5-4, the J call TRBJ2-1, with TRBD2 matching over 8 bases. The CDR3 is 14 residues long. Germline-derived CDR1 and CDR2 are SGHNT and YYREEE (reference sequence). Germline trimming cut 4 bases from V and 11 bases from J; bases unmatched to any gene: 11. The CDR3 sequence: CASSLLREGRQQFF. CDR3 nucleotide sequence: TGTGCCAGCAGCCTCCTACGGGAGGGACGTCAGCAGTTCTTC.